Listed here are 24 T cell receptor beta chains from one sample, sequenced in a study of CD8 T cells in Susac syndrome. Random hexamers were used to reverse transcribe 0.5 to 1 ug of RNA. TCRdb recomputed calls from the immunoSEQ multiplex PCR reads with MiXCR, one row per CDR3 protein. The data contain some 170,000 distinct CDR3 sequences, about 95% of them seen just once; the ten biggest clones take up 0.1%. The sequencing input was CD4+ T cells from PBMCs. The receptors were sampled from a human donor in good health.

The chain joins TRBV12-3 or TRBV12-4 to TRBJ2-7, with 11 bases fitting TRBD1. V trimming: 4 bases; J trimming: 4 bases; junction bases outside the gene matches: 0. CDR3 length: 13 residues. The CDR3 DNA follows: TGTGCCAGCAGTTGGGACAGGGGGTACGAGCAGTACTTC. This codes for CASSWDRGYEQYF.

The J gene is TRBJ2-7, the V gene TRBV27; 12 bases match TRBD2. Germline CDR1 reads MNHEY; CDR2 reads SMNVEV (reference sequence). The length of the CDR3 is 18 residues. V shed 2 bases, J shed 4 bases, and the junction held 12 bases outside the gene matches. This chain's CDR3 is CASSLGTSGRTPGYEQYF. For the CDR3, the DNA is TGTGCCAGCAGTTTAGGGACTAGCGGGCGTACCCCAGGGTACGAGCAGTACTTC.

The chain combines TRBV30 with TRBJ2-3; D is perhaps TRBD1 (6 bases). The CDR3 totals 15 residues. Trimming removed 3 bases at V and 6 bases at J, with 19 bases between. The germline V gene encodes CDR1 GTSNPN and CDR2 SVGIG (reference sequence). CDR3 nucleotide sequence: TGTGCCTGGAGGTTCGGGAACAGGGACACGGATACGCAGTATTTT. As protein: CAWRFGNRDTDTQYF.

The V and J genes are TRBV29-1 and TRBJ2-7, with TRBD1 matching over 10 bases. Germline values: CDR1 SQVTM, CDR2 ANQGSEA. The trim removed 6 bases at V and 7 bases at J, leaving 9 bases unmatched. CDR3 length: 13 amino acids. In nucleotides, the CDR3 is TGCAGCGTGGGGGACAGGGGCCTTGGGGAGCAGTACTTC. This translates into CSVGDRGLGEQYF.

This chain connects TRBV14 to TRBJ2-5, with D possibly being TRBD2 (6 bases). The length of the CDR3 is 15 residues. CDR1 is SGHDN, CDR2 FVKESK, per germline. V lost 0 bases and J 5 bases, leaving 13 bases between the germline ends. For the CDR3, the DNA is TGTGCCAGCAGCCAAGACGGGGAGGTCGGGGAGACCCAGTACTTC. It specifies CASSQDGEVGETQYF.

The chain employs TRBV25-1 and TRBJ2-7; possibly TRBD2 for D (6 bases). CDR3 size: 14 residues. Per germline, CDR1 MGHDK and CDR2 SYGVNS. The V and J ends lost 5 bases and 5 bases respectively, with 16 bases between them. CDR3 amino acids: CASSSPGGVNEQYF. The CDR3 nucleotides are TGTGCCAGCAGTAGCCCCGGGGGTGTCAACGAGCAGTACTTC.

The chain employs TRBV29-1 and TRBJ2-5, with a possible D match to TRBD1 (6 bases). The CDR3 loop spans 13 amino acids. CDR1 and CDR2 (germline): SQVTM, ANQGSEA. With 6 bases removed from V and 5 bases from J, the gap between germline ends came to 16 bases. The CDR3 DNA is TGCAGCGTAGAAACAGGGTCGCGGGAGACCCAGTACTTC. Translation gives CSVETGSRETQYF.

The genes are TRBV20-1 and TRBJ2-5; 9 positions match TRBD2. This CDR3 is built from 15 residues. The germline V gene encodes CDR1 DFQATT and CDR2 SNEGSKA (reference sequence). The J segment lost 5 bases and the V segment lost 5 bases, leaving 12 bases of the junction unmatched. CDR3 amino acids: CSAVGSGRGVETQYF. The CDR3 region has the DNA TGCAGTGCTGTTGGTAGCGGGAGAGGTGTGGAGACCCAGTACTTC.

The rearrangement uses TRBV12-3 or TRBV12-4 and TRBJ1-1; the D is unclear. This CDR3 region has 11 residues. Between the trimmed V and J ends, which lost 7 bases and 5 bases, there was a span of 8 bases. Here the CDR3 DNA reads TGTGCCAGCACCCTATGGACTGAAGCTTTCTTT. It yields the protein CASTLWTEAFF.

The genes are TRBV14 and TRBJ1-1; D unclear. The CDR3 runs to 13 residues. V was pared by 8 bases and J by 0 bases, with 10 bases between. Germline CDR1 SGHDN, CDR2 FVKESK. The CDR3 DNA reads as TGTGCCAGCGGGAAGGGCTTGAACACTGAAGCTTTCTTT. Protein: CASGKGLNTEAFF.

The chain joins TRBV9 to TRBJ1-5, with 9 bases fitting TRBD1. The V segment lost 3 bases and the J segment 7 bases; nucleotides outside the gene matches: 5. Germline V gene lookup returns CDR1 SGDLS and CDR2 YYNGEE. This CDR3 is 14 amino acids long. The CDR3 DNA reads TGTGCCAGCAGCGCGGGACAGGGAGGCCAGCCCCAGCATTTT. Translating gives CASSAGQGGQPQHF.

This rearrangement joins TRBV20-1 to TRBJ2-1; 7 nucleotides align to TRBD1. V dropped 6 bases and J dropped 6; count of bases not matched to a gene: 11. The CDR3 spans 14 residues. The germline CDR1 and CDR2 sequences are DFQATT and SNEGSKA (reference sequence). CDR3: CSAGRDSGTNEQFF. Written as DNA, the CDR3 is TGCAGTGCGGGTAGGGACAGCGGAACCAATGAGCAGTTCTTC.

The chain has TRBV3-1 and TRBJ2-7; 11 bases match TRBD1. The germline V gene encodes CDR1 LGHDT and CDR2 YNNKEL (reference sequence). The CDR3 is 15 amino acids. V shed 1 base, J shed 6 bases, and the junction held 5 bases outside the gene matches. This CDR3 is CASSQGTGGRFEQYF. DNA for the CDR3: TGTGCCAGCAGCCAAGGGACAGGGGGCAGGTTCGAGCAGTACTTC.

The CDR3 protein is CSATGTAITDTQYF. The CDR3 nucleotides read TGCAGTGCTACCGGGACAGCCATCACAGATACGCAGTATTTT. The V call is TRBV20-1, the J call TRBJ2-3, with 7 nucleotides matching TRBD1. CDR1 and CDR2 from the germline V gene are DFQATT and SNEGSKA (reference sequence). The CDR3 contains 14 residues. V gave up 4 bases and J gave up 2 bases; unmatched junction bases: 6.

This chain connects TRBV12-3 or TRBV12-4 to TRBJ2-1; D gene unclear. Trimming took 3 bases from V and 5 from J, leaving 11 bases between them. This CDR3 comprises 14 residues. The CDR3 DNA sequence: TGTGCCAGCAGTTTGAAGTACACGAACAATGAGCAGTTCTTC. Amino acid sequence: CASSLKYTNNEQFF.

The CDR3 loop is CSAPLRDGTYEQYF. CDR3 sequence (DNA): TGCAGTGCCCCCCTGAGGGACGGGACCTACGAGCAGTACTTC. The chain recombines TRBV20-1 with TRBJ2-7, with D perhaps given as TRBD1 or TRBD2 (5 bases each). V was cut by 6 bases and J by 2 bases, with 17 bases left in between. The CDR3 spans 14 residues. The germline V gene has CDR1 DFQATT and CDR2 SNEGSKA (reference sequence).

V and J are TRBV7-9 and TRBJ2-5; possible D gene TRBD1, 6 bases. The CDR3 is 15 residues long. Trimming shortened V by 3 bases and J by 2 bases, and 13 bases separated the two germline ends. Looked up from germline, CDR1 is SEHNR and CDR2 is FQNEAQ (reference sequence). The CDR3 loop reads CASSFSGTKQETQYF. CDR3 DNA: TGTGCCAGCAGCTTCTCCGGGACAAAACAAGAGACCCAGTACTTC.

Here the CDR3 DNA reads TGTGCCAGCAGTGAGGGGGCGGGGTATGTCGATGAGCAGTTCTTC. This sequence encodes CASSEGAGYVDEQFF. The gene calls are TRBV12-3 or TRBV12-4 and TRBJ2-1; a weak D match, TRBD1 (7 bases). CDR3 size: 15 residues. The ends were cut back, 5 bases at V and 8 bases at J, with 19 bases in the middle.

The chain uses TRBV20-1 and TRBJ2-3, with D possibly being TRBD1 (6 bases). Between the trimmed V and J ends, which lost 0 bases and 3 bases, there was a span of 7 bases. Germline V lookup: CDR1 DFQATT, CDR2 SNEGSKA (reference sequence). This CDR3 has 13 amino acids. CDR3 nucleotides: TGCAGTGCTAGAGACACAGGGACAGATACGCAGTATTTT. Translated, it gives CSARDTGTDTQYF.

This chain joins TRBV12-3 or TRBV12-4 and TRBJ2-3; D uncertain. The V gene lost 7 bases and the J gene lost 6 bases, with 8 bases spanning the gap. The CDR3 is 11 residues long. The CDR3 coding sequence is TGTGCCAGCACTCTGGTCGATACGCAGTATTTT. It translates to CASTLVDTQYF.

This chain links TRBV20-1 with TRBJ2-2, with TRBD2 matching 12 bases. The germline CDR1 and CDR2 sequences are DFQATT and SNEGSKA (reference sequence). The V segment lost 4 bases and the J segment 6 bases; nucleotides outside the gene matches: 0. The CDR3 covers 13 residues. CDR3 nucleotide sequence: TGCAGTGCTACTAGCGGGAGGGCCGGGGAGCTGTTTTTT. Translation gives CSATSGRAGELFF.

In its sample, this clonotype was seen once. V and J are TRBV4-2 and TRBJ2-1; D gene ambiguous. This CDR3 spans 15 amino acids. Looked up from germline, CDR1 is LGHNA and CDR2 is YNFKEQ. Trimming took 0 bases from V and 0 from J, leaving 6 bases between them. CDR3 bases: TGTGCCAGCAGCCAAGACGCTATCTCCTACAATGAGCAGTTCTTC. Protein product: CASSQDAISYNEQFF.

The chain uses TRBV15 and TRBJ2-1; TRBD2 aligns across 8 bases. CDR1 and CDR2 from the germline V gene are LNHNV and YYDKDF (reference sequence). J was trimmed by 10 bases and V by 3 bases; bases with no gene match: 11. The CDR3 has 15 amino acids. The CDR3 DNA reads TGTGCCACCAGCAGGTCGGGAGCGGGAGCTGGAGAGCAGTTCTTC. This translates into CATSRSGAGAGEQFF.

The chain combines TRBV24-1 with TRBJ2-2; D is uncertain. V was clipped by 4 bases and J by 1 base, with 12 bases between them. This CDR3 is 16 amino acids long. Germline assignment: CDR1 KGHDR and CDR2 SFDVKD. CDR3 DNA sequence: TGTGCCACCAGTGACCCCATTCCAGGGAACACCGGGGAGCTGTTTTTT. Translation: CATSDPIPGNTGELFF.